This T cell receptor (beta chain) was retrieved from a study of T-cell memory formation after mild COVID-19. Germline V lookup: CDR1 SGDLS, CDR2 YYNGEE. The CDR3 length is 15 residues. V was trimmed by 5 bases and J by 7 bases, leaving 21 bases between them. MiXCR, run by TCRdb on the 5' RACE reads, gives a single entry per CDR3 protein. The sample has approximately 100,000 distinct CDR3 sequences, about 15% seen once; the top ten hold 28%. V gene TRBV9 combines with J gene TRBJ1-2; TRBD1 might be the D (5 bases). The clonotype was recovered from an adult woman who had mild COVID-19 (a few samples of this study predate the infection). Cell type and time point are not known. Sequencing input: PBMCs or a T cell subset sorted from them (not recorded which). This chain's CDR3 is CASSPGSGAEAGYTF. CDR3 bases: TGTGCCAGCAGTCCAGGGTCGGGCGCAGAAGCTGGCTACACCTTC.